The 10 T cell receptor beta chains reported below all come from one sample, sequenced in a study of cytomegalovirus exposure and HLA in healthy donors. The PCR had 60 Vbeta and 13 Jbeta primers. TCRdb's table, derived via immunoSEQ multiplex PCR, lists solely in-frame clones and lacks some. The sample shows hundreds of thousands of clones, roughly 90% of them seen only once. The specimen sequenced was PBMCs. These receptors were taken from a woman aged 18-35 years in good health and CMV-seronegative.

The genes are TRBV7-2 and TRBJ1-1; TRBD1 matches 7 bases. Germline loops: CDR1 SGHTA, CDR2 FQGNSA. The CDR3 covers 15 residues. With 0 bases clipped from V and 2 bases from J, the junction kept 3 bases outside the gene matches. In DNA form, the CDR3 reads TGTGCCAGCAGCTTAGCAGGGACAGCTAACACTGAAGCTTTCTTT. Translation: CASSLAGTANTEAFF.

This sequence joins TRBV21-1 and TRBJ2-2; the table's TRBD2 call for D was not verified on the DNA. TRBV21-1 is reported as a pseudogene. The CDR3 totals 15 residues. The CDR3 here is CASSKKGANTWELFF. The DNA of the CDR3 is TGTGCCAGCAGCAAGAAAGGAGCCAACACCTGGGAGCTGTTTTTT.

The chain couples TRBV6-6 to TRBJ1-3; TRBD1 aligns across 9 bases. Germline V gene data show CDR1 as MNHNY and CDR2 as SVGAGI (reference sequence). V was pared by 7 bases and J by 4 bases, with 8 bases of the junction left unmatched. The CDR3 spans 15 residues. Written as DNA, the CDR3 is TGTGCCAGCACCGCGGGACAGGGTGCCGGAAACACCATATATTTT. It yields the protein CASTAGQGAGNTIYF.

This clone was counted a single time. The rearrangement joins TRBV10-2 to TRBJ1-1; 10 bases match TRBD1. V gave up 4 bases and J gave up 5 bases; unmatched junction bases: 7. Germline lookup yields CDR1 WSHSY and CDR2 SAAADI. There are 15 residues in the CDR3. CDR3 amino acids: CASSATGGDATEAFF. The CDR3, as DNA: TGCGCCAGCAGTGCGACAGGGGGCGACGCGACTGAAGCTTTCTTT.

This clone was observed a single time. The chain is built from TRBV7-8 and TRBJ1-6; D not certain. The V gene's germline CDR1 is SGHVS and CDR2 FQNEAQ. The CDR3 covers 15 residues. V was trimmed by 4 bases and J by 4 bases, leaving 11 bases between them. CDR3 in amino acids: CASSSDYSYNSPLHF. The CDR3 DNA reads TGTGCCAGCAGCTCGGATTACAGTTATAATTCACCCCTCCACTTT.

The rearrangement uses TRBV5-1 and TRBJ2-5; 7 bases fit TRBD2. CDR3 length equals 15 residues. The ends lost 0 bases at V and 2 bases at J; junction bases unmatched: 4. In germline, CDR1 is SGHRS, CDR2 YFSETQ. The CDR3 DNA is TGCGCCAGCAGCTTGGGATGGACTAGTCAAGAGACCCAGTACTTC. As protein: CASSLGWTSQETQYF.

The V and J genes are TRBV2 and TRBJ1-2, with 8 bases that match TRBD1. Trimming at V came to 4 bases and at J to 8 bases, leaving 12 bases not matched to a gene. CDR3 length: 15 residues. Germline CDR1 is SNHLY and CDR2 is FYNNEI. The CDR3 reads CASSVGQALSGGYTF. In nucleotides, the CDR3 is TGTGCCAGCAGTGTGGGACAGGCGCTCTCAGGGGGCTACACCTTC.

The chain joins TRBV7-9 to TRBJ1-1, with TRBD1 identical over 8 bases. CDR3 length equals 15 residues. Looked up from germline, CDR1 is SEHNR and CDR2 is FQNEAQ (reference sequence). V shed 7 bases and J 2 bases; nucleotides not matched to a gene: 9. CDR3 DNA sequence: TGTGCCAGCATGCTTAGGACAGGGATAAACACTGAAGCTTTCTTT. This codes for CASMLRTGINTEAFF.

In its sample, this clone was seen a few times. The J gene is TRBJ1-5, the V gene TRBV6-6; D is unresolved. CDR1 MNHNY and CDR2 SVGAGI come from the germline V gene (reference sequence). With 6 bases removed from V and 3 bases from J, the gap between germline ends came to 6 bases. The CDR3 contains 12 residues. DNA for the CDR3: TGTGCCAGCAGCCCTATCAATCAGCCCCAGCATTTT. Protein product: CASSPINQPQHF.

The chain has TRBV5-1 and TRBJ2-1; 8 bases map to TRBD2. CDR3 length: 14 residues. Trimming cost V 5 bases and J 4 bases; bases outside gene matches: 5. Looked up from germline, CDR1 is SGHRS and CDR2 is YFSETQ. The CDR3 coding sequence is TGCGCCAGCAGATCTTCTAGCGGGTACAATGAGCAGTTCTTC. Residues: CASRSSSGYNEQFF.